This TCR beta chain came from a study of Ad26.COV2.S vaccination and SARS-CoV-2 variants (TCRdb year 2021). About the study as a whole: Donors in the vaccine arm were drawn from COV1001, a phase I-IIa trial of Ad26.COV2.S in healthy adults that was multicentre, randomized, double-blind and placebo-controlled. Dosing of Ad26.COV2.S was intramuscular, at either 5x10^10 or 1x10^11 viral particles, delivered as one shot or as two shots spaced 56 days apart. TCRbeta repertoire sequencing was used to assess the specificity and breadth of SARS-CoV-2-reactive T cell receptors after Ad26.COV2.S vaccination. The TCR-sequenced set comprised around 30 samples: some 20 Ad26.COV2.S vaccine recipients, 5 placebo recipients and 8 SARS-CoV-2 convalescent individuals. Participants in the trial were split at random into five groups of five each, receiving low-dose or high-dose Ad26.COV2.S once or twice, or else placebo on both occasions. Investigators remained blinded to trial group allocation during experiments and outcome assessment.

TCRbeta CDR3 regions were sequenced with the immunoSEQ Assay. After extraction, genomic DNA underwent amplification by bias-controlled multiplex PCR, followed by high-throughput sequencing. In the original analysis: To quantify the absolute abundance of each unique TCRbeta CDR3 region, sequences were collapsed and filtered. T cell fraction was estimated by normalizing TCRbeta template counts to usable DNA, with usable DNA measured through amplification of reference genes found in all nucleated cells. Repertoire TCRs were annotated as SARS-CoV-2-specific by exact matching of V gene, CDR3 amino acid sequence and J gene to a known reactive TCR set. The reference SARS-CoV-2 TCR set was obtained from MIRA and was filtered for enrichment in COVID-19-positive ImmuneCODE repertoires, whereby public or cross-reactive TCRs were removed. Using the MIRA antigens, annotated TCRs were further analysed by specific ORF or by position within an ORF. Breadth was defined as annotated unique rearrangements over total unique productive rearrangements; depth was the summed frequency of those rearrangements. TCR breadth was compared between groups using two-sided Wilcoxon rank-sum tests. Not all clones reach the TCRdb copy of this immuneACCESS table, which keeps in-frame sequences only. Checked studies attribute under half of the gap to unresolved V genes and leave the rest unexplained. Clonal size and the V and J genes are those of that table, whereas D and trimming came from the DNA. For this sample the table gives roughly 350,000 clones, of which 80% to 90% were detected only once. Together, the top ten hold more than 3% of the sample.

This specimen's treatment or condition label, interpreted: roughly 20 received Ad26.COV2.S at low or high dose, single or two shots; several received placebo; per-sample allocation not given. Repertoires of vaccine and placebo recipients were sequenced from samples collected on day 63 after the first injection. Cohort 1b enrolled about two dozen adults aged 18-55 years at a single site in Boston, USA, between 29 July and 7 August 2020. Ad26.COV2.S was a replication-incompetent adenovirus type 26 vector that expressed a prefusion-stabilized SARS-CoV-2 spike protein derived from the original Wuhan strain. About this clone: The target of this receptor is not known. Base-call qualities are not available, and no considerably larger clone is one nucleotide away.

General findings and caveats noted by the study authors: After vaccination, substantial breadth of spike-specific CD8+ and CD4+ T cell responses was reported. The study was not powered to compare responses between vaccine doses or regimens. It was noted by the authors that total T cell responses may have been underestimated by the TCR breadth and depth analyses. Comparable non-spike TCR breadth was observed between vaccine and placebo recipients, consistent with only spike being contained in the vaccine. Higher spike-specific TCR breadth was observed in Ad26.COV2.S recipients than in placebo recipients (P = 0.0014).

V trim: 5 bases; J trim: 1 base; unmatched bases: 2. The CDR1 and CDR2 encoded by the germline V gene are MRHNA and SNTAGT. Including cysteine and phenylalanine, the CDR3 has 15 amino acids. The DNA shown is the 45-base CDR3, in frame from base 1. The sequences come from peripheral blood, collected in a trial of Ad26.COV2.S vaccine versus placebo. The chain is assembled from TRBV6-4 and TRBJ2-3, with 11 junctional bases fitting TRBD2. The origin of this receptor is a person between 18 and 65 years old who received the Ad26.COV2.S COVID-19 vaccine or a placebo. Here is the DNA: TGTGCCAGCAGTTTGACTAGCGGGGGCACAGATACGCAGTATTTT. Its amino acids are CASSLTSGGTDTQYF.